Detailed here is one T cell receptor (beta chain). Original data processing: Estimation of nucleated cell counts relied on the amplification of reference gene primers. The data were produced by immunoSEQ multiplex PCR, yet TCRdb's version contains in-frame clones alone and is incomplete. Clone size and the V and J calls come from that table; the DNA yielded D and trimming. Found here are about 180,000 clones, 70% to 90% of them singletons; the top ten hold approximately 10%. This record belongs to a study of blood T cell repertoires in COVID-19. Turning to the study itself: COVID-19 samples collected from the United States, Italy and Spain covered acute and convalescent phases. PBMCs, B-cell-depleted T cells, or T cells were the source of the cDNA or gDNA that made up the material.

The CDR3 totals 13 residues. V was shortened by 3 bases and J by 6 bases, with 12 bases between the two germline ends. Looked up from germline, CDR1 is SGHRS and CDR2 is YFSETQ. This TCR came from a human donor with active or convalescent COVID-19. The donor label of this sample is uncertain. Sequencing was performed on peripheral blood. The gene calls are TRBV5-1 and TRBJ1-1, with D possibly matching TRBD1 (5 bases). DNA for the CDR3: TGCGCCAGCAGCTCGCAGACGGGGGCTGAAGCTTTCTTT. Protein sequence: CASSSQTGAEAFF. Full variable domain (outside the CDR3, taken from reference TRBV5-1 and TRBJ1-1): KAGVTQTPRYLIKTRGQQVTLSCSPISGHRSVSWYQQTPGQGLQFLFEYFSETQRNKGNFPGRFSGRQFSNSRSEMNVSTLELGDSALYLCASSSQTGAEAFFGQGTRLTVV.